This T cell receptor beta chain is drawn from a study of T cell changes during pregnancy in multiple sclerosis. Germline trimming cut 0 bases from V and 7 bases from J; bases unmatched to any gene: 9. This CDR3 contains 17 residues. CDR1 LGHNA and CDR2 YSLEER come from the germline V gene. The assay was immunoSEQ multiplex PCR, and TCRdb's table has in-frame clones only and misses some. The sample lists tens of thousands of clones, about 91% occurring once. Specimen: CD4+ T cells from peripheral blood mononuclear cells, collected in the third trimester of pregnancy. This chain links TRBV4-3 with TRBJ2-1, with 10 bases fitting TRBD1. This TCR was sampled from a female donor in good health, enrolled as a control in a pregnancy study. CDR3 bases: TGCGCCAGCAGCCAAGATGCAGGGGACAGGGGTTCGAATGAGCAGTTCTTC. Its protein is CASSQDAGDRGSNEQFF.